This is a list of T cell receptor beta chains from one sample in a study of blood T cell repertoires in COVID-19. Measured with immunoSEQ multiplex PCR; TCRdb has only the in-frame clones, and not every one. The sample has about 57,000 clones, more than 75% seen once; the top ten hold 8.2%. Material: peripheral blood. These receptors originate from an elderly woman with acute or convalescent COVID-19. The CDR3 runs from the conserved cysteine through the conserved F or W. The D gene is left open where the match is weak. Clone size appears in some rows only: once, few, many, or a class for an expanded clone.

v_call	clone_size	j_call	d_call	cdr3_aa	cdr3_nt
TRBV10-3	NA	TRBJ2-1	NA	CAISEQGRDEQFF	TGTGCCATCAGTGAGCAGGGGAGGGATGAGCAGTTCTTC
TRBV7-3	NA	TRBJ2-2	NA	CASRGGSSGTGELFF	TGTGCCAGCCGTGGGGGGAGCTCGGGCACCGGGGAGCTGTTTTTT
TRBV29-1	NA	TRBJ2-3	NA	CSVEVTGIRTDTQYF	TGCAGCGTTGAGGTGACAGGAATTCGCACAGATACGCAGTATTTT
TRBV28	NA	TRBJ1-5	NA	CASSPAAGYNQPQHF	TGTGCCAGCAGCCCAGCGGCGGGATACAATCAGCCCCAGCATTTT
TRBV20-1	few	TRBJ2-3	NA	CSASRGASTDTQYF	TGCAGTGCGAGTCGGGGGGCGAGCACAGATACGCAGTATTTT
TRBV2	NA	TRBJ1-4	TRBD1	CASSEDRGQSEKLFF	TGTGCCAGCAGTGAAGACAGGGGGCAGAGTGAAAAACTGTTTTTT
TRBV6-6	NA	TRBJ2-7	NA	CASSVPPGYEQYF	TGTGCCAGCAGCGTTCCTCCCGGGTACGAGCAGTACTTC
TRBV9	few	TRBJ2-1	TRBD2	CASSVVSAGAYNEQFF	TGTGCCAGCAGCGTAGTTTCGGCGGGAGCCTACAATGAGCAGTTCTTC
TRBV29-1	NA	TRBJ1-1	NA	CSVDPGQNEAFF	TGCAGCGTTGACCCTGGACAGAATGAAGCTTTCTTT
TRBV30	NA	TRBJ1-6	NA	CAWSVPGNSPLHF	TGTGCCTGGAGTGTACCAGGGAATTCACCCCTCCACTTT
TRBV5-4	NA	TRBJ2-3	TRBD2	CASRREASTDTQYF	TGTGCCAGCAGGCGGGAGGCTAGCACAGATACGCAGTATTTT
TRBV5-6	once	TRBJ2-5	NA	CASSVWTVLQETQYF	TGTGCCAGCAGCGTCTGGACAGTTCTACAAGAGACCCAGTACTTC
TRBV27	NA	TRBJ2-7	TRBD1	CASSLQPGTGTEQYF	TGTGCCAGCAGTTTACAACCCGGGACAGGGACCGAGCAGTACTTC
TRBV5-1	NA	TRBJ1-2	TRBD1	CASSLAGGYGYTF	TGCGCCAGCAGCTTGGCAGGGGGCTATGGCTACACCTTC
TRBV10-2	once	TRBJ1-4	NA	CASSDGGHTNEKLFF	TGCGCCAGCAGTGATGGGGGACATACTAATGAAAAACTGTTTTTT
TRBV7-6	NA	TRBJ2-2	TRBD2	CASSLELRLAGGPWSGELFF	TGTGCCAGCAGCTTAGAGCTTCGACTAGCGGGAGGGCCTTGGTCCGGGGAGCTGTTTTTT
TRBV24-1	few	TRBJ2-5	NA	CATSQGETQYF	TGTGCCACCAGTCAGGGGGAGACCCAGTACTTC
TRBV7-2	NA	TRBJ2-7	TRBD1	CASSLTPTGFHEQYF	TGTGCCAGCAGCCTTACCCCGACAGGGTTCCACGAGCAGTACTTC
TRBV19	NA	TRBJ1-5	TRBD1	CATRQLAGTGNKSPQHF	TGTGCCACCCGTCAACTAGCCGGGACAGGGAATAAGTCGCCCCAGCATTTT
TRBV7-9	once	TRBJ2-1	NA	CASSEQGWNEQFF	TGTGCCAGCAGCGAGCAGGGGTGGAATGAGCAGTTCTTC
TRBV7-8	NA	TRBJ2-2	TRBD2	CASLPGGSTGELFF	TGTGCCAGCCTCCCAGGCGGGAGTACCGGGGAGCTGTTTTTT
TRBV20-1	NA	TRBJ2-4	NA	CSASTAYRVGAKNIQYF	TGCAGTGCTAGTACCGCGTACAGGGTGGGGGCCAAAAACATTCAGTACTTC
TRBV6-5	NA	TRBJ1-1	NA	CASSSTGQKMKAFF	TGTGCCAGCAGCTCGACTGGACAAAAGATGAAAGCTTTCTTT